Here is one TCR beta chain with its context. This sample was taken from a study of CD8 T cells in Susac syndrome. CD8+ and CD4+ T cells from blood underwent TCR beta sequencing, which was carried out in a high-throughput format. TEMRA cells were FACS-enriched, and CD8+ and CD4+ T cells were isolated negatively. A quantity of about 0.5 to 1 ug RNA underwent reverse transcription using random hexamers. MiXCR, applied by TCRdb to the immunoSEQ multiplex PCR reads, yields one record per CDR3 protein. Here the sample spans 95,000 to 150,000 distinct CDR3 sequences, more than 90% being singletons. CDR3 size: 14 residues. With 4 bases clipped from V and 4 bases from J, the junction kept 6 bases outside the gene matches. Per germline, CDR1 LGHDT and CDR2 YNNKEL (reference sequence).

This TCR came from a human donor in good health. Input material: CD4+ T cells from PBMCs. This chain uses TRBV3-1 with TRBJ1-2; 7 bases are a match to TRBD1. The CDR3 DNA is TGTGCCAGCAGCCTTCAGACAGGGAGCTATGGCTACACCTTC. Its translation is CASSLQTGSYGYTF.